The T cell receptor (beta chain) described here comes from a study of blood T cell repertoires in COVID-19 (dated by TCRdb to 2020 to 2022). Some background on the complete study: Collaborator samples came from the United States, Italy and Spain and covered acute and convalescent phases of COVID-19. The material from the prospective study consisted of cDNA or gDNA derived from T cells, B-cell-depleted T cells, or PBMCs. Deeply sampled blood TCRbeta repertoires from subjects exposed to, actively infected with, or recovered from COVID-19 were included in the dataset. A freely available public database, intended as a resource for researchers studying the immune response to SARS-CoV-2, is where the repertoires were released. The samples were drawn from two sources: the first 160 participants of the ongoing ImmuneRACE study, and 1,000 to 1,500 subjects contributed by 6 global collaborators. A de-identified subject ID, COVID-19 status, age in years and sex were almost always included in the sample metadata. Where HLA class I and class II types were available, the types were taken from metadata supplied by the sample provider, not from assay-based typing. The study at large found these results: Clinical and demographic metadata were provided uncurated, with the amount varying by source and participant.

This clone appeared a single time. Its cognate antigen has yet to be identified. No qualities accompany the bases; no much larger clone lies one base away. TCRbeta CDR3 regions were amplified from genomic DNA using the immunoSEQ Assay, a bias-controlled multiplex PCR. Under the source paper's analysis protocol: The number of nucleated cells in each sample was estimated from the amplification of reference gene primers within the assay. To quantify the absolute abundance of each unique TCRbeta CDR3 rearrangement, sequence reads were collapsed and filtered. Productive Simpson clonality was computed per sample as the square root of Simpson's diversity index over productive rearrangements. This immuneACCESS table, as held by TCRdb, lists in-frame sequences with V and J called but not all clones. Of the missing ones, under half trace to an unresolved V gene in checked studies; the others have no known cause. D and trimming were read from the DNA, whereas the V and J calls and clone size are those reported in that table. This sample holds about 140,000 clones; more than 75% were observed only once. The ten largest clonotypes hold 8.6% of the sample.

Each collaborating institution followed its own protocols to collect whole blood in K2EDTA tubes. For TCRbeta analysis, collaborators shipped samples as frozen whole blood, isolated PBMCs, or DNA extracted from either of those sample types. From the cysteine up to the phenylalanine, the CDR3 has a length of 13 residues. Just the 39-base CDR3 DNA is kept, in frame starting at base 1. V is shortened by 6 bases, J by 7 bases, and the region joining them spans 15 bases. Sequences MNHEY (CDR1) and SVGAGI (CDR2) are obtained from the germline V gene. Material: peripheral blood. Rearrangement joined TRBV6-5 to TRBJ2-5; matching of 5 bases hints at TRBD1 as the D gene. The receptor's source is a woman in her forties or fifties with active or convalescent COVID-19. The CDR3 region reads CASRPTPQGTQYF. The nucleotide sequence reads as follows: TGTGCCAGCAGACCGACACCCCAGGGGACCCAGTACTTC.